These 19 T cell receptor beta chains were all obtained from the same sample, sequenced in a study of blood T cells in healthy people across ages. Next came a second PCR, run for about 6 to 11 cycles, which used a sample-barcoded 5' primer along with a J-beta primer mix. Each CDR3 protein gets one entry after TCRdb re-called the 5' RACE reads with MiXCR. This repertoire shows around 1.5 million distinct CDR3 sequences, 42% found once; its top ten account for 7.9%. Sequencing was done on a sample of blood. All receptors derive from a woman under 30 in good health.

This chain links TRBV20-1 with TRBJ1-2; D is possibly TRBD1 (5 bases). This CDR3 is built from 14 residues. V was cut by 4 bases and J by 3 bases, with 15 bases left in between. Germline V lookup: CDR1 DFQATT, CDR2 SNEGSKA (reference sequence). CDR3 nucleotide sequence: TGCAGTGCTAATGTGGGGGGGTCGGACTATGGCTACACCTTC. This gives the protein CSANVGGSDYGYTF.

This CDR3 reads CSVEVAGGTDTQYF. As DNA, the CDR3 is TGCAGCGTTGAAGTTGCGGGAGGCACAGATACGCAGTATTTT. The chain is built from TRBV29-1 and TRBJ2-3, with 7 bases aligning to TRBD2. This CDR3 is 14 amino acids long. Germline trimming cut 1 base from V and 1 base from J; bases unmatched to any gene: 2. CDR1 and CDR2 from the germline V gene are SQVTM and ANQGSEA.

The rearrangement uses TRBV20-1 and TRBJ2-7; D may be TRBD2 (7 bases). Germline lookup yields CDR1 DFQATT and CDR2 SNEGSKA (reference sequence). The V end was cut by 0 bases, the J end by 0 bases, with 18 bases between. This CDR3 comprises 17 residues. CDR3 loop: CSARDLAGAGSSYEQYF. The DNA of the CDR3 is TGCAGTGCTAGAGACCTTGCGGGGGCAGGGAGCTCCTACGAGCAGTACTTC.

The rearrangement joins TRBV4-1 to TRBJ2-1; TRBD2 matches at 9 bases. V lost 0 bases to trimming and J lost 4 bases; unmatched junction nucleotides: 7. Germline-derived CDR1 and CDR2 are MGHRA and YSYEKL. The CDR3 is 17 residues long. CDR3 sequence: CASSQDPSGGRYNEQFF. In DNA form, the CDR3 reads TGCGCCAGCAGCCAAGATCCAAGCGGGGGGCGTTACAATGAGCAGTTCTTC.

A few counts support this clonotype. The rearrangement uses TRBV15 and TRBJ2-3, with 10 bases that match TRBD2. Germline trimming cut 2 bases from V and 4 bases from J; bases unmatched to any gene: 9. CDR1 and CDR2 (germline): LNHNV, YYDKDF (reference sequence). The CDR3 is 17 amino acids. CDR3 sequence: CATSRMGASGSPDTQYF. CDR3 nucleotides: TGTGCCACCAGCAGAATGGGAGCTAGCGGGAGTCCAGATACGCAGTATTTT. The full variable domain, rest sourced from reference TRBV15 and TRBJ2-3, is DAMVIQNPRYQVTQFGKPVTLSCSQTLNHNVMYWYQQKSSQAPKLLFHYYDKDFNNEADTPDNFQSRRPNTSFCFLDIRSPGLGDTAMYLCATSRMGASGSPDTQYFGPGTRLTVL.

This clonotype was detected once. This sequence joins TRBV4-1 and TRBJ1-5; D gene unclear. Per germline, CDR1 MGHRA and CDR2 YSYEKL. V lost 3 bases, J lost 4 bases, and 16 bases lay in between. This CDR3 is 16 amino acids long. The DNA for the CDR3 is TGCGCCAGCAGCCAGGCCGGCTCAGGAGGGAATCAGCCCCAGCATTTT. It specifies CASSQAGSGGNQPQHF.

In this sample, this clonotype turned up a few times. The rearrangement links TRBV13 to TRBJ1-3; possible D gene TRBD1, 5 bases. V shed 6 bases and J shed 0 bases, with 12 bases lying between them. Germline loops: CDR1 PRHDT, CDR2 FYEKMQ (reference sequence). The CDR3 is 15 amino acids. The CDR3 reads CASSSEGNSGNTIYF. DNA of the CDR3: TGTGCCAGCAGTTCCGAGGGGAACTCTGGAAACACCATATATTTT.

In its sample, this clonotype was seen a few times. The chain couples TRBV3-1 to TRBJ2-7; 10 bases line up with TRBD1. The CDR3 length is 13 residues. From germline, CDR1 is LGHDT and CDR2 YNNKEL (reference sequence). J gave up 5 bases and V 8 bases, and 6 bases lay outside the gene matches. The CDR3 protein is CASGTGAFDEQYF. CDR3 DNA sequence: TGTGCCAGCGGGACAGGGGCCTTTGACGAGCAGTACTTC.

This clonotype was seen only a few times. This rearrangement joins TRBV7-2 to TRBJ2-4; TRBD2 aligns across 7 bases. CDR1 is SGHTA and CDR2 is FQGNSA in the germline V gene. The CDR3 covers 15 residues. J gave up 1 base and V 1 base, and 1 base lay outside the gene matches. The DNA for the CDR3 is TGTGCCAGCAGCTTAGTGGGGGGGGCCAAAAACATTCAGTACTTC. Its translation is CASSLVGGAKNIQYF.

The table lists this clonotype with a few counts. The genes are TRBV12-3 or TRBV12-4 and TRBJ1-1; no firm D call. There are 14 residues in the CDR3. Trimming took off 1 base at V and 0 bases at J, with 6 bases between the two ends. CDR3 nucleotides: TGTGCCAGCAGTTTAGGAAATATGAACACTGAAGCTTTCTTT. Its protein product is CASSLGNMNTEAFF.

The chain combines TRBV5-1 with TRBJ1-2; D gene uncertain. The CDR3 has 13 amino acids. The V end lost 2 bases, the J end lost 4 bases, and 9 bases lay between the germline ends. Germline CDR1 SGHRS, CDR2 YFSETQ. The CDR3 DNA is TGCGCCAGCAGCTTCGACAAACGCTATGGCTACACCTTC. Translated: CASSFDKRYGYTF.

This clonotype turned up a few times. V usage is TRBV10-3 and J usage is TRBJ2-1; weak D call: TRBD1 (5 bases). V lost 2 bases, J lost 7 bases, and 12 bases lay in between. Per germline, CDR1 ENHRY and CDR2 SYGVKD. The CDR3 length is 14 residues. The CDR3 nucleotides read TGTGCCATCAGTGAGGGGGCCCTTAGGAATGAGCAGTTCTTC. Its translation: CAISEGALRNEQFF.

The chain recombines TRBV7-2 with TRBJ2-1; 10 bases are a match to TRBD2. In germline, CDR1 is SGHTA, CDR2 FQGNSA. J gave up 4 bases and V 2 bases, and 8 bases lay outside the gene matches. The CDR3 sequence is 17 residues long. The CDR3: CASSLSLGTSVYNEQFF. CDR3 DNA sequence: TGTGCCAGCAGCTTAAGTCTTGGGACTAGCGTTTACAATGAGCAGTTCTTC.

The CDR3 here is CASSFLPGTGNTEAFF. Written as DNA, the CDR3 is TGTGCCAGCAGTTTCCTACCCGGGACAGGGAACACTGAAGCTTTCTTT. The gene calls are TRBV27 and TRBJ1-1; 8 nucleotides line up with TRBD1. CDR3 length equals 16 residues. Germline V CDR1 and CDR2: MNHEY, SMNVEV (reference sequence). Unmatched junction bases numbered 7, after V lost 3 bases and J lost 1 base.

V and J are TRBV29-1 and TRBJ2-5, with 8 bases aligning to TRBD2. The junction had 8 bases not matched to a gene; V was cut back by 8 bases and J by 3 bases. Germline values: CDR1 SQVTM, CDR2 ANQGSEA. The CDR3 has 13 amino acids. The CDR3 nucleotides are TGCAGCCTAACAGCGGGAGTAAAAGAGACCCAGTACTTC. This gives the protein CSLTAGVKETQYF.

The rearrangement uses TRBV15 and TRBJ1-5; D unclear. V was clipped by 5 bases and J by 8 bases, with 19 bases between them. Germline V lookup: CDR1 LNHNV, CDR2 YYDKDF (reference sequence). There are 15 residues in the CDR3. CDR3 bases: TGTGCCACCAGCCCCTACCCGGTCGGTGGGGAGCCCCAGCATTTT. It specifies CATSPYPVGGEPQHF.

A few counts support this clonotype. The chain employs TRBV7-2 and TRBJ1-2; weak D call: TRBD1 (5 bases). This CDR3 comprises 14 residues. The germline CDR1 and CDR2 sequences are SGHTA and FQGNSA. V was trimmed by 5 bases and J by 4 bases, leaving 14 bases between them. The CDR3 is CASSPGGVPYGYTF. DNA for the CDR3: TGTGCCAGCAGCCCCGGGGGGGTCCCCTATGGCTACACCTTC.

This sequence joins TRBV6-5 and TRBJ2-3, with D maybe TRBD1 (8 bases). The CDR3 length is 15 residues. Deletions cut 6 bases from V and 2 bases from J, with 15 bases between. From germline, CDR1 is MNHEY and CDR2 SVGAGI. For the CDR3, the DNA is TGTGCCAGCAGCTTACAGGGGGGGTCCACAGATACGCAGTATTTT. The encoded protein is CASSLQGGSTDTQYF.

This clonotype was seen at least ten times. The CDR3 here is CASSYSGFSTDTQYF. CDR3 DNA sequence: TGTGCCAGCAGTTACTCCGGCTTTTCCACAGATACGCAGTATTTT. The V call is TRBV6-6, the J call TRBJ2-3, with D unclear. Germline V gene data show CDR1 as MNHNY and CDR2 as SVGAGI (reference sequence). The CDR3 is made up of 15 amino acids. V was cut by 0 bases and J by 2 bases, with 9 bases left in between.